This TCR beta chain derives from a study of T cell responses to AZD1222 COVID-19 vaccine. Study information: Second-dose groups at about 4 or about 12 weeks were pooled.

Study-level points and caveats: In a largely white British group with more females than males, clonal diversity was possibly underestimated. Reports say nearly half of spike-specific TCRs go after unmutated variant regions.

V shed 5 bases, J shed 2 bases, and the junction held 5 bases outside the gene matches. Germline loops: CDR1 SGHTA, CDR2 FQGTGA. The CDR3 spans 15 residues. TCRdb's copy holds only in-frame clones and misses some; the assay was immunoSEQ multiplex PCR. This sample has around 97,000 clones, with about nine tenths found just once. As concerns this clone: Its antigen is unidentified.

The rearrangement links TRBV7-3 to TRBJ2-7, with 11 positions matching TRBD2. This clonotype originated in an adult in good health. The material was peripheral blood, obtained on day 0 of AZD1222 vaccination. The CDR3 DNA follows: TGTGCCAGCAGCCCTCTAGCGGGAGGCCCCTACGAGCAGTACTTC. Encoded protein: CASSPLAGGPYEQYF. The variable domain in full, completed from reference TRBV7-3 and TRBJ2-7, reads GAGVSQTPSNKVTEKGKYVELRCDPISGHTALYWYRQSLGQGPEFLIYFQGTGAADDSGLPNDRFFAVRPEGSVSTLKIQRTERGDSAVYLCASSPLAGGPYEQYFGPGTRLTVT.